This T cell receptor (beta chain) was observed in a study of T cells in Graves' hyperthyroidism and ophthalmopathy. Study-level background: Peripheral blood specimens were obtained at initial diagnosis, prior to any treatment.

Trimming pared 10 bases from V and 8 bases from J, leaving 20 bases between. This CDR3 has 13 residues. Germline loops: CDR1 SNHLY, CDR2 FYNNEI. Broader study findings: Ophthalmopathy was identified by the model a median about 6.4 months ahead of onset.

Ophthalmopathy cases met thresholds of Clinical Activity Score at least 3, NOSPECS grade at least 4 and duration under 3 months. Clinical symptoms, serum thyroxine and TRAb, thyroid ultrasound and orbital computed tomography together formed the diagnostic basis. Amplified TCR beta CDR3 regions came from RNA transcripts. The HTBI primer set served for first-round RT-PCR of the TCR CDR3. TCRdb ran MiXCR on the multiplex PCR reads and lists one entry per CDR3 protein. The sample carries about 590,000 distinct CDR3 sequences, 13% to 15% recorded once. This clonotype was seen ten or more times. The antigen is not known.

Sequenced sample: blood. The V call is TRBV2, the J call TRBJ1-2, with D possibly matching TRBD1 (5 bases). This clonotype originated in a woman between 18 and 29 years old with Graves' ophthalmopathy. The CDR3 DNA reads as TGTGCCACCTCCGGGGCGGGAAACAACGGCTACACCTTC. It is translated as CATSGAGNNGYTF.